Shown below are 32 T cell receptor beta chains from a single sample sequenced in a study of low-dose radiotherapy and immunotherapy resistance in tumors. Both TCRalpha and TCRbeta chains were reverse transcribed with V-gene-specific primers. For amplifying TCRs, the PCR ran for around 20 cycles with Phusion, which was used together with a constant-region primer and the adapter on the V primers. Each CDR3 protein gets one entry after TCRdb re-called the reads with MiXCR. In the table there are 8,500 to 14,000 distinct CDR3 sequences, 51% of which are singletons. The receptors were gathered from a human donor with advanced metastatic prostate, ovarian, gallbladder or colorectal cancer (not recorded which). This table probably holds off-target reads from a library built for another chain.

This clonotype was seen more than once but under ten times. The V gene is TRBV2, the J gene TRBJ2-1, with D perhaps TRBD1 (6 bases). Trimming took off 7 bases at V and 6 bases at J, with 16 bases between the two ends. The CDR3 loop spans 14 amino acids. The V gene's germline CDR1 is SNHLY and CDR2 FYNNEI. CDR3 DNA sequence: TGTGCCAGCAAAGTACAGGGTTTGGCCAATGAGCAGTTCTTC. This gives the protein CASKVQGLANEQFF.

The chain couples TRBV6-8 to TRBJ2-5, with D possibly being TRBD1 (5 bases). Trimming removed 6 bases from V and 4 bases from J, with 12 bases in between. Germline loops: CDR1 MNHGY, CDR2 SAAAGT. The CDR3 runs 13 residues. This chain's CDR3 is CASSHRYPETQYF. The CDR3, as DNA: TGTGCCAGCAGCCACAGGTATCCAGAGACCCAGTACTTC.

This clonotype was seen a handful of times. The rearrangement links TRBV5-4 to TRBJ2-3, with 8 bases fitting TRBD1. The CDR3 length is 15 residues. Per germline, CDR1 SGHNT and CDR2 YYREEE (reference sequence). With V trimmed by 3 bases and J by 3 bases, 6 bases remained unmatched. In nucleotides, the CDR3 is TGTGCCAGCAGCTCCAGGGGGCGCGGGACAGATACGCAGTATTTT. This codes for CASSSRGRGTDTQYF.

This clonotype was counted only a few times. The rearrangement uses TRBV5-4 and TRBJ1-1; 8 bases are a match to TRBD1. With V trimmed by 3 bases and J by 4 bases, 5 bases remained unmatched. Germline lookup yields CDR1 SGHNT and CDR2 YYREEE (reference sequence). The CDR3 is 14 amino acids. CDR3 DNA: TGTGCCAGCAGCTCTAAACAGGGGGTCACTGAAGCTTTCTTT. Its protein product is CASSSKQGVTEAFF.

This clonotype was counted only a few times. The chain couples TRBV4-1 to TRBJ2-7; D uncertain. Trimming stripped 0 bases from V and 3 bases from J, with 12 bases between. The CDR3 is 15 residues long. Germline CDR1 reads MGHRA; CDR2 reads YSYEKL. The CDR3 region has the DNA TGCGCCAGCAGCCAAGACTTAGTAGGGCTCTACGAGCAGTACTTC. This gives the protein CASSQDLVGLYEQYF.

This clonotype was picked up one time. The junction differs from germline at one of its ends, possibly a read error. CDR3 sequence reads: CASSQSSLGAYEQYF. The DNA of the CDR3 is TGTGCCAGCAGCCAATCTAGCTTAGGGGCCTACGAGCAGTACTTC. This chain connects TRBV4-1 to TRBJ2-7; D may correspond to TRBD1 or TRBD2 (5 bases each). CDR3 size: 15 residues. Germline V gives CDR1 MGHRA, CDR2 YSYEKL.

This clonotype was seen a few times. CDR3: CASSTGGTEAFF. The DNA of the CDR3 is TGCGCCAGCAGCACAGGGGGCACTGAAGCTTTCTTT. This chain uses TRBV5-1 with TRBJ1-1; TRBD1 agrees at 8 bases. CDR1 and CDR2 from the germline V gene are SGHRS and YFSETQ. The CDR3 loop spans 12 amino acids. After removal of 4 bases from V and 4 bases from J, the junction contained 0 bases not matched to a gene.

This sequence joins TRBV18 and TRBJ2-7; tentatively, D is TRBD1 (6 bases). Per the germline V gene, CDR1 is KGHSH and CDR2 is LQKENI. The CDR3 runs to 13 residues. The ends were cut back, 6 bases at V and 2 bases at J, with 11 bases in the middle. In nucleotides, the CDR3 is TGTGCCAGCTCGTCCGGGACAACCTACGAGCAGTACTTC. Residues: CASSSGTTYEQYF.

This clonotype was seen once. The chain recombines TRBV7-4 with TRBJ2-7; maybe TRBD2 (5 bases). Trimming stripped 1 base from V and 7 bases from J, with 20 bases between. This CDR3 comprises 16 residues. Germline V gene sequence: CDR1 SGHVT, CDR2 SQSDAQ. The CDR3 here is CASSLEPGLDLREQYF. DNA of the CDR3: TGTGCCAGCAGCTTAGAGCCAGGACTGGACTTGAGGGAGCAGTACTTC.

The chain links TRBV27 to TRBJ2-1; D might be TRBD1 or TRBD2, each matching 5 bases. The CDR3 spans 16 residues. V was trimmed by 5 bases and J by 4 bases, leaving 18 bases between them. Germline assignment: CDR1 MNHEY and CDR2 SMNVEV (reference sequence). The CDR3 here is CASSLGVGRAYNEQFF. CDR3 coding DNA: TGTGCCAGCAGTCTGGGGGTGGGGAGAGCTTACAATGAGCAGTTCTTC.

The gene calls are TRBV3-1 and TRBJ1-1; 8 bases map to TRBD1. CDR1 is LGHDT and CDR2 is YNNKEL in the germline V gene (reference sequence). Unmatched junction bases numbered 6, after V lost 0 bases and J lost 9 bases. The CDR3 length is 14 residues. CDR3 nucleotide sequence: TGTGCCAGCAGCCAAGATGTGGGACAGGCGAAAGCTTTCTTT. Translation gives CASSQDVGQAKAFF.

The chain employs TRBV29-1 and TRBJ2-1; D not resolved. The CDR3 loop spans 12 amino acids. The germline V gene encodes CDR1 SQVTM and CDR2 ANQGSEA. V lost 2 bases and J lost 7, with 9 bases in between. This CDR3 reads CSVELLGNEQFF. The CDR3 region has the DNA TGCAGCGTTGAACTCCTGGGTAATGAGCAGTTCTTC.

Within the sample, this clonotype is large (0.1 to 1%). This rearrangement joins TRBV7-8 to TRBJ1-5, with 10 nucleotides matching TRBD1. This CDR3 has 18 amino acids. Trimming at V came to 0 bases and at J to 2 bases, leaving 7 bases not matched to a gene. Germline V CDR1 and CDR2: SGHVS, FQNEAQ. This CDR3 reads CASSLAGQGRVGNQPQHF. In DNA form, the CDR3 reads TGTGCCAGCAGCTTAGCGGGACAGGGGAGGGTAGGCAATCAGCCCCAGCATTTT.

This clonotype has only a few counts. The chain has TRBV29-1 and TRBJ2-3, with 8 nucleotides matching TRBD1. The CDR3 contains 13 residues. Unmatched junction bases numbered 3, after V lost 6 bases and J lost 1 base. The germline CDR1 and CDR2 sequences are SQVTM and ANQGSEA. Here the CDR3 DNA reads TGCAGCGTGGAGGACAGGGGCACAGATACGCAGTATTTT. Its translation is CSVEDRGTDTQYF.

V and J are TRBV6-6 and TRBJ2-2; D is uncertain. Germline CDR1 is MNHNY and CDR2 is SVGAGI (reference sequence). This CDR3 has 15 residues. The V end lost 0 bases, the J end lost 4 bases, and 9 bases lay between the germline ends. CDR3 in amino acids: CASSYSATFTGELFF. CDR3 DNA sequence: TGTGCCAGCAGTTACTCGGCCACCTTCACCGGGGAGCTGTTTTTT.

This clonotype was counted a few times. The chain combines TRBV9 with TRBJ2-2, with TRBD1 matching 10 bases. J lost 0 bases, V lost 3 bases, and 5 bases had no gene match. The germline V gene has CDR1 SGDLS and CDR2 YYNGEE. There are 17 residues in the CDR3. CDR3: CASSANGQGANTGELFF. The CDR3 DNA sequence: TGTGCCAGCAGCGCCAACGGACAGGGGGCGAACACCGGGGAGCTGTTTTTT. The full variable domain, completed using reference TRBV9 and TRBJ2-2, is DSGVTQTPKHLITATGQRVTLRCSPRSGDLSVYWYQQSLDQGLQFLIQYYNGEERAKGNILERFSAQQFPDLHSELNLSSLELGDSALYFCASSANGQGANTGELFFGEGSRLTVL.

This chain joins TRBV4-2 and TRBJ1-5; 7 nucleotides agree with TRBD1. J lost 6 bases, V lost 2 bases, and 7 bases had no gene match. This CDR3 has 15 amino acids. Per germline, CDR1 LGHNA and CDR2 YNFKEQ. In DNA, the CDR3 is TGTGCCAGCAGCCAATACCCGGGACAGTTTCAGCCCCAGCATTTT. Encoded protein: CASSQYPGQFQPQHF.

Only a few counts were recorded for this clonotype. The chain employs TRBV2 and TRBJ1-1; D gene uncertain. With 7 bases removed from V and 4 bases from J, the gap between germline ends came to 19 bases. The CDR3 length is 15 residues. CDR1 SNHLY and CDR2 FYNNEI come from the germline V gene. The CDR3 coding sequence is TGTGCCAGCAAAGGGAACCCCTACGCGGGCACTGAAGCTTTCTTT. It is translated as CASKGNPYAGTEAFF. Combining the CDR3 with reference TRBV2 and TRBJ1-1 gives the whole variable domain EPEVTQTPSHQVTQMGQEVILRCVPISNHLYFYWYRQILGQKVEFLVSFYNNEISEKSEIFDDQFSVERPDGSNFTLKIRSTKLEDSAMYFCASKGNPYAGTEAFFGQGTRLTVV.

V is TRBV12-3 or TRBV12-4 and J is TRBJ1-1, with no clear D. Trimming pared 6 bases from V and 2 bases from J, leaving 10 bases between. This CDR3 is built from 13 residues. Here the CDR3 DNA reads TGTGCCAGCAGCCGGACGGCAAACACTGAAGCTTTCTTT. Translated, it gives CASSRTANTEAFF.

This chain links TRBV12-3 or TRBV12-4 with TRBJ1-1; D might be TRBD1 (6 bases). V lost 1 base and J 1 base, leaving 10 bases between the germline ends. This CDR3 is built from 15 residues. The CDR3 nucleotides read TGTGCCAGCAGTTTAGGGGGGGCCGCGAACACTGAAGCTTTCTTT. This translates into CASSLGGAANTEAFF.

The rearrangement uses TRBV5-1 and TRBJ1-1, with D possibly TRBD1 on 5 matching bases. Germline assignment: CDR1 SGHRS and CDR2 YFSETQ. Trimming shortened V by 3 bases and J by 0 bases, and 12 bases separated the two germline ends. CDR3 length: 15 amino acids. CDR3 protein: CASSSGHLMNTEAFF. DNA for the CDR3: TGCGCCAGCAGCTCAGGACACCTTATGAACACTGAAGCTTTCTTT.

The rearrangement links TRBV12-5 to TRBJ2-2, with D perhaps matching TRBD1 (6 bases). Germline CDR1 is LGHNT and CDR2 is FRNRAP. The CDR3 runs to 15 residues. V lost 3 bases and J lost 5, with 13 bases in between. The DNA of the CDR3 is TGTGCTAGTGGTTTCCGGCAGGGGCAAACCGGGGAGCTGTTTTTT. Protein sequence: CASGFRQGQTGELFF.

The chain employs TRBV5-5 and TRBJ2-3, with D perhaps matching TRBD1 (5 bases). This CDR3 comprises 14 residues. Deletions cut 0 bases from V and 5 bases from J, with 10 bases between. The germline gives CDR1 SGHKS, CDR2 YYEKEE (reference sequence). This chain's CDR3 is CASSLARVQDTQYF. The CDR3 nucleotides read TGTGCCAGCAGCTTGGCCAGGGTCCAAGATACGCAGTATTTT.

The chain carries TRBV28 and TRBJ2-3; possibly TRBD2 for D (6 bases). Germline-derived CDR1 and CDR2 are MDHEN and SYDVKM. The CDR3 length is 14 residues. V was pared by 10 bases and J by 5 bases, with 19 bases between. The CDR3 spells CATALRAGRDTQYF. CDR3 nucleotide sequence: TGTGCCACCGCCCTGAGGGCCGGGAGAGATACGCAGTATTTT. Together with reference TRBV28 and TRBJ2-3, the CDR3 gives the full variable domain: DVKVTQSSRYLVKRTGEKVFLECVQDMDHENMFWYRQDPGLGLRLIYFSYDVKMKEKGDIPEGYSVSREKKERFSLILESASTNQTSMYLCATALRAGRDTQYFGPGTRLTVL.

The rearrangement uses TRBV12-3 or TRBV12-4 and TRBJ1-2, with D maybe TRBD1 (6 bases). V was trimmed by 3 bases and J by 5 bases, leaving 10 bases between them. CDR3 length: 13 residues. The CDR3 loop reads CASSFTGPYGYTF. CDR3 sequence (DNA): TGTGCCAGCAGTTTTACAGGGCCGTATGGCTACACCTTC.

This chain joins TRBV20-1 and TRBJ2-3; 9 bases are a match to TRBD1. V was pared by 4 bases and J by 2 bases, with 7 bases of the junction left unmatched. Per the germline V gene, CDR1 is DFQATT and CDR2 is SNEGSKA (reference sequence). This CDR3 has 15 residues. DNA for the CDR3: TGCAGTGCTACCCCGGGACAGGGATCCACAGATACGCAGTATTTT. Its translation: CSATPGQGSTDTQYF.

This clonotype was counted only a few times. The V and J genes are TRBV28 and TRBJ1-5; TRBD1 is a possible D gene (5 bases). The CDR3 is 12 amino acids. Per germline, CDR1 MDHEN and CDR2 SYDVKM. The V end was cut by 7 bases, the J end by 4 bases, with 8 bases between. The chain's CDR3 is CASIRGNQPQHF. CDR3 DNA sequence: TGTGCCAGCATTAGGGGTAATCAGCCCCAGCATTTT.

A single count supports this clonotype. This chain uses TRBV6-8 with TRBJ2-7; 11 bases match TRBD2. The CDR3 runs to 15 residues. From germline, CDR1 is MNHGY and CDR2 SAAAGT. V gave up 6 bases and J gave up 6 bases; unmatched junction bases: 10. DNA for the CDR3: TGTGCCAGCAGGAGACTAGCGGGGCCCCGGAGCGAGCAGTACTTC. It codes for CASRRLAGPRSEQYF.

This chain joins TRBV30 and TRBJ2-1; the D is unclear. The germline V and J ends were trimmed by 4 bases and 4 bases, with 14 bases remaining between them. Germline V gene lookup returns CDR1 GTSNPN and CDR2 SVGIG (reference sequence). The CDR3 contains 14 residues. CDR3 residues: CAWIGEVGYNEQFF. CDR3 sequence (DNA): TGTGCCTGGATAGGCGAGGTGGGTTACAATGAGCAGTTCTTC. The entire variable domain, with the rest obtained from reference TRBV30 and TRBJ2-1, is as follows: SQTIHQWPATLVQPVGSPLSLECTVEGTSNPNLYWYRQAAGRGLQLLFYSVGIGQISSEVPQNLSASRPQDRQFILSSKKLLLSDSGFYLCAWIGEVGYNEQFFGPGTRLTVL.

The V call is TRBV3-1, the J call TRBJ2-2, with D hard to call. Germline CDR1 reads LGHDT; CDR2 reads YNNKEL (reference sequence). This CDR3 comprises 13 residues. V was shortened by 1 base and J by 7 bases, with 7 bases between the two germline ends. CDR3 DNA sequence: TGTGCCAGCAGCCAAGGCGGAATCGGGGAGCTGTTTTTT. This gives the protein CASSQGGIGELFF.

The chain carries TRBV18 and TRBJ2-3; D unclear. CDR1 is KGHSH and CDR2 is LQKENI in the germline V gene. Trimming took 3 bases from V and 6 from J, leaving 10 bases between them. This CDR3 contains 13 residues. The CDR3 sequence is CASSPNAADTQYF. DNA of the CDR3: TGTGCCAGCTCACCTAACGCCGCCGATACGCAGTATTTT.

The V and J genes are TRBV6-1 and TRBJ2-5; D unclear. Trimming removed 5 bases from V and 4 bases from J, with 5 bases in between. This CDR3 is 11 amino acids long. Germline V gives CDR1 MNHNS, CDR2 SASEGT. The CDR3 sequence: CASSTRETQYF. CDR3 in DNA: TGTGCCAGCAGTACCCGAGAGACCCAGTACTTC.